This passage covers 10 T cell receptor beta chains from one sample sequenced in a study of shared T cell receptors in the human thymus (dated by TCRdb to 2020 to 2022). Library prep was done by the immunoSEQ multiplex PCR assay. As stored in TCRdb, this immuneACCESS dataset retains in-frame rearrangements with V and J assigned. A fraction of the clones does not appear; measured against another copy, unresolved V genes explain less than half of the discrepancy, and the remainder lacks a known reason. For this sample there are hundreds of thousands of clones; over 75% appear just once. Over 0.008% of the sample belongs to the ten largest clones. These records were also assigned to another study, of human thymus T cells.

Sample: thymocytes. These receptors all stem from a boy in the first two years of life with a congenital heart defect. Donor details come from another sample of the same person, matched by shared clones.

This chain links TRBV27 with TRBJ2-7, with 7 bases aligning to TRBD1. V shed 6 bases and J 2 bases; nucleotides not matched to a gene: 16. CDR1 and CDR2 from the germline V gene are MNHEY and SMNVEV (reference sequence). The CDR3 is 17 amino acids. CDR3 nucleotide sequence: TGTGCCAGCAGCCCCCCTCCGGGACAGAAGGACCCCTACGAGCAGTACTTC. This codes for CASSPPPGQKDPYEQYF.

The chain couples TRBV10-3 to TRBJ2-5, with D unresolved. Trimming left V 0 bases short and J 0 bases short, with 8 bases between. Germline CDR1 ENHRY, CDR2 SYGVKD. This CDR3 contains 15 residues. The CDR3 DNA is TGTGCCATCAGTGAGTCATGGGCGTACCAAGAGACCCAGTACTTC. Amino acids: CAISESWAYQETQYF.

The chain uses TRBV4-1 and TRBJ2-6, with TRBD1 as a possible D gene (5 bases). The V gene's germline CDR1 is MGHRA and CDR2 YSYEKL. Trimming pared 2 bases from V and 0 bases from J, leaving 23 bases between. This CDR3 is 21 amino acids long. The CDR3 DNA reads as TGCGCCAGCAGCCAACAACTATCAAGGGGCAGGACAAGCTCTGGGGCCAACGTCCTGACTTTC. Protein: CASSQQLSRGRTSSGANVLTF.

The chain has TRBV27 and TRBJ2-5; D not certain. The CDR3 extends over 12 amino acids. Trimming pared 3 bases from V and 2 bases from J, leaving 4 bases between. Germline V gene lookup returns CDR1 MNHEY and CDR2 SMNVEV (reference sequence). The CDR3 protein is CASSLAQETQYF. Here the CDR3 DNA reads TGTGCCAGCAGTTTGGCTCAAGAGACCCAGTACTTC.

In its sample, this clone was seen once. The chain is built from TRBV5-8 and TRBJ1-2; the match to TRBD1 covers 7 bases. This CDR3 contains 14 residues. V lost 4 bases to trimming and J lost 8 bases; unmatched junction nucleotides: 11. Germline values: CDR1 SGHTS, CDR2 YDEGEE. The CDR3 region has the DNA TGTGCCAGCAGCATCCGCAAGACAGGGAGCGGCTACACCTTC. This codes for CASSIRKTGSGYTF.

The chain combines TRBV29-1 with TRBJ2-1; 8 bases are a match to TRBD2. CDR3 length: 18 amino acids. Germline values: CDR1 SQVTM, CDR2 ANQGSEA. The V and J ends lost 2 bases and 0 bases, in that order; junction bases with no gene match: 12. The CDR3 loop is CSVEPGLGGKHSYNEQFF. CDR3 DNA: TGCAGCGTTGAACCGGGACTAGGCGGGAAACACTCCTACAATGAGCAGTTCTTC.

The chain couples TRBV5-1 to TRBJ2-5; the D gene is possibly TRBD1 (7 bases). Per the germline V gene, CDR1 is SGHRS and CDR2 is YFSETQ. The V gene lost 4 bases and the J gene lost 13 bases, with 38 bases spanning the gap. The CDR3 is made up of 19 amino acids. Here the CDR3 reads CASSLTGRGDRAPQSTGYF. CDR3 in DNA: TGCGCCAGCAGCCTGACGGGCAGGGGGGATCGTGCCCCCCAATCTACTGGGTACTTC.

The gene calls are TRBV10-1 and TRBJ2-7, with D possibly being TRBD2 (7 bases). Deletions cut 4 bases from V and 0 bases from J, with 13 bases between. Germline V gene sequence: CDR1 WNHNN, CDR2 SYGVQD (reference sequence). This CDR3 spans 15 amino acids. CDR3 in amino acids: CASSGTGRDSYEQYF. CDR3 DNA sequence: TGCGCCAGCAGTGGCACAGGGAGGGACTCCTACGAGCAGTACTTC.

The chain uses TRBV19 and TRBJ1-5; 8 positions match TRBD1. The CDR3 is 19 residues long. The ends lost 3 bases at V and 0 bases at J; junction bases unmatched: 13. CDR1 and CDR2 (germline): LNHDA, SQIVND (reference sequence). The CDR3 loop is CASSIRGRGPLFSNQPQHF. The CDR3 DNA reads as TGTGCCAGTAGTATTCGGGGCAGGGGGCCCTTATTTAGCAATCAGCCCCAGCATTTT.

The chain employs TRBV5-1 and TRBJ1-6, with 12 bases matching TRBD1. This CDR3 has 17 residues. Germline CDR1 SGHRS, CDR2 YFSETQ. V trimming: 0 bases; J trimming: 7 bases; junction bases outside the gene matches: 5. The CDR3 DNA reads TGCGCCAGCAGCTTGGAGGGACAGGGGGCGCCGAATTCACCCCTCCACTTT. Translated, it gives CASSLEGQGAPNSPLHF.